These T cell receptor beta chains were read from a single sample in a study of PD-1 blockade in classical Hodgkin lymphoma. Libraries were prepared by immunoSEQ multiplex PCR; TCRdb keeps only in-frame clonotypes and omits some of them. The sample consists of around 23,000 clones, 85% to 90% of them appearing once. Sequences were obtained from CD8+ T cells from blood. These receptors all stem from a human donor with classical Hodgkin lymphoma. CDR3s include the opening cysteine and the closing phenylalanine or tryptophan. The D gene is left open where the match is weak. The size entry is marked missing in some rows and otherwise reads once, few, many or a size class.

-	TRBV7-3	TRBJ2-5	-	CASSSQETQYF	TGTGCCAGCAGCTCCCAAGAGACCCAGTACTTC
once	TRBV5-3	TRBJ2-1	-	CARSPPGNSYNEQFF	TGTGCCAGAAGCCCACCTGGTAACTCCTACAATGAGCAGTTCTTC
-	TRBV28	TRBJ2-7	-	CASSFPAGSEQYF	TGTGCCAGCAGTTTTCCGGCAGGGAGCGAGCAGTACTTC
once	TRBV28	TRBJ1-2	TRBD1	CASSLFTSTGQRDGYTF	TGTGCCAGCAGTTTATTCACCTCGACAGGGCAAAGAGATGGCTACACCTTC
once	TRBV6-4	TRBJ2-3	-	CASSSDATDTQYF	TGTGCCAGCAGTAGCGACGCCACAGATACGCAGTATTTT
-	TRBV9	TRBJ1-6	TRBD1	CASSVAPGQGGNSPLHF	TGTGCCAGCAGCGTAGCGCCGGGACAGGGAGGGAATTCACCCCTCCACTTT
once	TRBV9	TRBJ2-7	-	CASSGGSSYEQYF	TGTGCCAGCAGCGGAGGCAGCTCCTACGAGCAGTACTTC
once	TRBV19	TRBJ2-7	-	CASSIEDGDYEQYF	TGTGCCAGTAGTATTGAGGACGGAGACTACGAGCAGTACTTC
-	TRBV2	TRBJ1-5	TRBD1	CASSELVTGGNQPQHF	TGTGCCAGCAGTGAACTGGTGACAGGGGGCAATCAGCCCCAGCATTTT
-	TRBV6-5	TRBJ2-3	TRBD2	CASSYSRLAVSDTQYF	TGTGCCAGCAGTTACTCCAGACTAGCGGTTTCCGATACGCAGTATTTT
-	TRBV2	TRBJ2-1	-	CASSEENDPAAYNEQFF	TGTGCCAGCAGTGAAGAAAATGACCCCGCGGCTTACAATGAGCAGTTCTTC
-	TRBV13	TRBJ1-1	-	CASSFGLFEAFF	TGTGCCAGCAGCTTCGGACTGTTTGAAGCTTTCTTT
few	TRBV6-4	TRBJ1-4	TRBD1	CASREDRDGEKLFF	TGTGCCAGCAGAGAGGACAGGGATGGGGAAAAACTGTTTTTT
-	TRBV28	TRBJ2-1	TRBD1	CASDRTGLDEQFF	TGTGCCAGCGACCGGACAGGGTTGGATGAGCAGTTCTTC
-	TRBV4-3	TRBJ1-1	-	CASSQELQGHTEAFF	TGCGCCAGCAGCCAAGAGCTTCAGGGTCACACTGAAGCTTTCTTT
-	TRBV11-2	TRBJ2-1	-	CASSLHGSSPYNEQFF	TGTGCCAGCAGCTTACACGGGAGCTCACCCTACAATGAGCAGTTCTTC
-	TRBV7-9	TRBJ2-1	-	CASSLNAGSYNEQFF	TGTGCCAGCAGCTTGAATGCGGGGTCCTACAATGAGCAGTTCTTC
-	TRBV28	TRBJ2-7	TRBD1	CASKLGQGAYEQYF	TGTGCCAGCAAGCTCGGACAGGGGGCATACGAGCAGTACTTC
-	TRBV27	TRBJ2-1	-	CASRSINEQFF	TGTGCCAGCAGGAGTATAAATGAGCAGTTCTTC
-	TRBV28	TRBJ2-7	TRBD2	CASSAPTSVYEQYF	TGTGCCAGCAGTGCACCGACTAGCGTCTACGAGCAGTACTTC
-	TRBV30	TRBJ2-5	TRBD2	CAWGGEGRETQYF	TGTGCCTGGGGGGGGGAGGGCCGAGAGACCCAGTACTTC
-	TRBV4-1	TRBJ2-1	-	CASSQEQGSSYNEQFF	TGCGCCAGCAGCCAAGAGCAAGGGAGCTCCTACAATGAGCAGTTCTTC